This T cell receptor beta chain stems from a study of T cells in Graves' hyperthyroidism and ophthalmopathy. At the level of the study: Any treatment followed the collection of peripheral blood at initial diagnosis.

This clonotype was seen at least ten times. Its antigen is not identified. The CDR3 is made up of 16 amino acids. Trimming removed 2 bases from V and 0 bases from J; junction bases left unmatched: 4. Germline V gene sequence: CDR1 MNHEY, CDR2 SVGAGI. Study results and caveats: Peripheral blood also featured most of the thyroid clonotypes expanded above 0.001.

Ophthalmopathy patients all had a Clinical Activity Score of at least 3, a NOSPECS grade of at least 4 and disease under 3 months old. TCR beta CDR3 sequences were amplified from RNA transcripts. The HTBI primer set served for first-round RT-PCR of the TCR CDR3. Each CDR3 protein gets one entry after TCRdb re-called the multiplex PCR reads with MiXCR. The repertoire holds 640,000 or so distinct CDR3 sequences, approximately 15% seen once, with 3.5% to 4.5% in the top ten. Source material: blood. The clonotype comes from a woman aged 40 to 50 with Graves' ophthalmopathy. J is TRBJ2-4 and V is TRBV6-5; the match to TRBD1 covers 7 bases. CDR3 amino acids: CASSYQGVSAKNIQYF. In nucleotides, the CDR3 is TGTGCCAGCAGTTACCAGGGGGTATCAGCCAAAAACATTCAGTACTTC.